This TCR beta chain appears in the sequencing data of a study of neurological immune-mediated disorders. This clonotype was picked up many times. MiXCR was run by TCRdb on the 5' RACE reads, yielding one entry per CDR3 protein. The data show around 83,000 distinct CDR3 sequences, 13% to 15% seen once. V was cut by 7 bases and J by 7 bases, with 17 bases left in between. The CDR3 extends over 13 amino acids. Germline loops: CDR1 DFQATT, CDR2 SNEGSKA (reference sequence). What was sequenced was PBMCs. The origin of this receptor is a woman between 45 and 60 years old in good health. The chain combines TRBV20-1 with TRBJ2-1; weak D call: TRBD2 (5 bases). CDR3 sequence (DNA): TGCAGTGGCGAGCGGCCCACCCTAAATGAGCAGTTCTTC. It is translated as CSGERPTLNEQFF.